The 32 T cell receptor beta chains below were found in one sample sequenced in a study of OX40 agonist ivuxolimab in advanced cancers. Sequencing was performed with immunoSEQ multiplex PCR; in TCRdb, only in-frame clones are kept and a portion is missing. The sample consists of around 37,000 clones, 70% to 90% of them appearing once. The sample in question was CD4+ or CD8+ T cells sorted from blood, obtained in a trial of the OX40 agonist ivuxolimab. The receptors shown here come from an adult with an advanced solid tumor such as melanoma, head and neck, liver or kidney cancer.

J is TRBJ2-1 and V is TRBV19; 7 nucleotides match TRBD2. V trimming: 1 base; J trimming: 6 bases; junction bases outside the gene matches: 6. The CDR3 covers 15 residues. The V gene's germline CDR1 is LNHDA and CDR2 SQIVND (reference sequence). The DNA for the CDR3 is TGTGCCAGTAGTATAGCTAGCGGTACATTCAATGAGCAGTTCTTC. This translates into CASSIASGTFNEQFF.

This chain joins TRBV7-9 and TRBJ1-2; no reliable D call. The CDR3 extends over 13 amino acids. Trimming removed 5 bases at V and 4 bases at J, with 11 bases between. From germline, CDR1 is SEHNR and CDR2 FQNEAQ (reference sequence). CDR3 amino acids: CASSPGSVYGYTF. The CDR3 DNA reads as TGTGCCAGCAGCCCTGGCTCCGTCTATGGCTACACCTTC. Full variable domain (missing parts from reference TRBV7-9 and TRBJ1-2): DTGVSQNPRHKITKRGQNVTFRCDPISEHNRLYWYRQTLGQGPEFLTYFQNEAQLEKSRLLSDRFSAERPKGSFSTLEIQRTEQGDSAMYLCASSPGSVYGYTFGSGTRLTVV.

V and J are TRBV15 and TRBJ1-3, with a weak D call TRBD1 (6 bases). Germline V gives CDR1 LNHNV, CDR2 YYDKDF (reference sequence). Trimming took 6 bases from V and 4 from J, leaving 16 bases between them. This CDR3 is built from 15 residues. The CDR3 coding sequence is TGTGCCACCAGGGGTGACGGACAGAGGGGAAACACCATATATTTT. It yields the protein CATRGDGQRGNTIYF.

This clone was observed once. This sequence joins TRBV2 and TRBJ2-5, with 7 bases lining up with TRBD2. The J call may be wrong; the DNA end is better matched by TRBJ2-7. This CDR3 spans 14 amino acids. CDR1 and CDR2 from the germline V gene are SNHLY and FYNNEI. The CDR3, as DNA: TGTGCCAGCAGTGTGGCGGGAGAAGGCTACGAGCAGTACTTC. This encodes CASSVAGEGYEQYF.

This clone occurred a few times. The chain links TRBV4-3 to TRBJ2-7; D possibly corresponds to TRBD2 (6 bases). This CDR3 has 17 amino acids. V lost 0 bases and J 1 base, leaving 16 bases between the germline ends. CDR1 and CDR2 (germline): LGHNA, YSLEER. The CDR3 DNA reads as TGCGCCAGCAGCCAAGATCCGAGAGGGGCGGGATCCTACGAGCAGTACTTC. Amino acid sequence: CASSQDPRGAGSYEQYF.

The table lists this clone with a count of one. The CDR3 bases are TGCGCCAGCAGCCAAGAGGGACTAGCGGGAGGGGGCAATGAGCAGTTCTTC. Its translation is CASSQEGLAGGGNEQFF. The chain employs TRBV4-3 and TRBJ2-1, with 16 bases identical to TRBD2. J was trimmed by 6 bases and V by 0 bases; bases with no gene match: 2. The germline CDR1 and CDR2 sequences are LGHNA and YSLEER. The CDR3 totals 17 residues.

CDR3 coding DNA: TGTGCCAGCAGCTTATTTGGCCGTGAGCAGTACTTC. Encoded protein: CASSLFGREQYF. V is TRBV11-3 and J is TRBJ2-7; D unresolved. The V gene's germline CDR1 is SGHNT and CDR2 YENEEA. There are 12 residues in the CDR3. Trimming removed 2 bases from V and 7 bases from J, with 9 bases in between.

This sequence joins TRBV7-8 and TRBJ1-1; D gene unclear. The CDR3 sequence is 15 residues long. The V gene's germline CDR1 is SGHVS and CDR2 FQNEAQ. The V gene lost 7 bases and the J gene lost 8 bases, with 23 bases spanning the gap. CDR3 loop: CASTSTEGVGTEAFF. CDR3 in DNA: TGTGCCAGCACCTCTACAGAGGGAGTCGGAACAGAAGCTTTCTTT.

CDR3 region: CASSLRLAGQETQYF. DNA of the CDR3: TGTGCCAGCAGCTTACGACTAGCGGGACAAGAGACCCAGTACTTC. The gene calls are TRBV13 and TRBJ2-5, with 11 bases that match TRBD2. The CDR3 consists of 15 residues. Germline-derived CDR1 and CDR2 are PRHDT and FYEKMQ (reference sequence). V was clipped by 2 bases and J by 2 bases; unmatched bases: 1.

The rearrangement joins TRBV13 to TRBJ2-7; TRBD1 agrees at 8 bases. This CDR3 has 16 residues. The germline CDR1 and CDR2 sequences are PRHDT and FYEKMQ (reference sequence). The J segment lost 1 base and the V segment lost 0 bases, leaving 5 bases of the junction unmatched. The CDR3 here is CASSLGPGQVSYEQYF. CDR3 DNA: TGTGCCAGCAGCTTAGGCCCGGGACAGGTGTCCTACGAGCAGTACTTC.

Judged by abundance, this clone is medium-sized (0.01 to 0.1%). The CDR3 protein is CASSQDGRTARTADTEAFF. The CDR3 DNA follows: TGTGCCAGCAGCCAAGATGGTCGGACAGCGAGAACCGCGGACACTGAAGCTTTCTTT. V and J are TRBV4-2 and TRBJ1-1; maybe TRBD1 (6 bases). V lost 0 bases to trimming and J lost 3 bases, with 23 bases between them. Germline-derived CDR1 and CDR2 are LGHNA and YNFKEQ. This CDR3 comprises 19 residues.

This CDR3 is CATSREQNTDTQYF. CDR3 bases: TGTGCCACCAGCAGAGAACAGAACACAGATACGCAGTATTTT. The chain couples TRBV15 to TRBJ2-3; D remains ambiguous. Germline V gene data show CDR1 as LNHNV and CDR2 as YYDKDF (reference sequence). V was pared by 0 bases and J by 2 bases, with 6 bases between. The CDR3 spans 14 residues.

The chain has TRBV27 and TRBJ2-1; D is uncertain. Germline values: CDR1 MNHEY, CDR2 SMNVEV (reference sequence). The V end lost 2 bases, the J end lost 7 bases, and 6 bases lay between the germline ends. This CDR3 region has 12 residues. CDR3 bases: TGTGCCAGCAGTTTAATGGGAAATGAGCAGTTCTTC. The encoded protein is CASSLMGNEQFF.

The chain couples TRBV4-1 to TRBJ2-7; D call uncertain. The V end lost 1 base, the J end lost 1 base, and 8 bases lay between the germline ends. Germline V gene lookup returns CDR1 MGHRA and CDR2 YSYEKL. The CDR3 is made up of 14 amino acids. CDR3 sequence reads: CASSQVSLSYEQYF. The DNA of the CDR3 is TGCGCCAGCAGCCAAGTAAGCCTTTCCTACGAGCAGTACTTC.

V is TRBV27 and J is TRBJ1-1; D unresolved. The V gene's germline CDR1 is MNHEY and CDR2 SMNVEV (reference sequence). This CDR3 region has 13 residues. V lost 4 bases, J lost 0 bases, and 6 bases lay in between. The CDR3 DNA follows: TGTGCCAGCAGTTGGACGGTGAACACTGAAGCTTTCTTT. This gives the protein CASSWTVNTEAFF.

The rearrangement uses TRBV6-6 and TRBJ2-5; perhaps TRBD2 as D (5 bases). The CDR3 covers 14 residues. The V end was cut by 4 bases, the J end by 5 bases, with 14 bases between. Germline CDR1 MNHNY, CDR2 SVGAGI (reference sequence). This CDR3 reads CASSSPGLGETQYF. In DNA, the CDR3 is TGTGCCAGCAGTTCGCCGGGGTTAGGGGAGACCCAGTACTTC.

This sequence joins TRBV28 and TRBJ1-1; the D is unclear. CDR1 and CDR2 (germline): MDHEN, SYDVKM. V gave up 4 bases and J gave up 4 bases, with 13 bases separating them. This CDR3 comprises 14 residues. The CDR3 region is CASSSPDTSTEAFF. CDR3 bases: TGTGCCAGCAGTTCTCCAGACACGTCCACTGAAGCTTTCTTT.

V and J are TRBV14 and TRBJ1-1, with 8 bases that match TRBD1. Losses at the gene ends were 2 bases for V and 3 bases for J; bases not matched to a gene: 2. The CDR3 runs to 14 residues. The germline V gene encodes CDR1 SGHDN and CDR2 FVKESK. The CDR3: CASSQLQGDTEAFF. The CDR3 DNA sequence: TGTGCCAGCAGCCAATTACAGGGGGACACTGAAGCTTTCTTT.

The rearrangement links TRBV6-5 to TRBJ2-7, with 10 bases that match TRBD2. V was pared by 2 bases and J by 4 bases, with 2 bases of the junction left unmatched. This CDR3 has 14 residues. Germline assignment: CDR1 MNHEY and CDR2 SVGAGI. CDR3 in DNA: TGTGCCAGCAGTTACCTAGCGGGAGTGTACGAGCAGTACTTC. Its translation is CASSYLAGVYEQYF.

The chain is built from TRBV28 and TRBJ1-3, with D perhaps TRBD1 (6 bases). V shed 3 bases and J shed 0 bases, with 12 bases lying between them. From germline, CDR1 is MDHEN and CDR2 SYDVKM. The CDR3 runs to 16 residues. The CDR3 nucleotides read TGTGCCAGCAGTTTTCCGACAGGTGGCTCTGGAAACACCATATATTTT. Translated, it gives CASSFPTGGSGNTIYF.

The V call is TRBV9, the J call TRBJ2-1, with 8 positions matching TRBD2. The germline CDR1 and CDR2 sequences are SGDLS and YYNGEE. The CDR3 is made up of 16 amino acids. J gave up 0 bases and V 0 bases, and 2 bases lay outside the gene matches. The CDR3, as DNA: TGTGCCAGCAGCGTAGTGAGCGGGAGCTCCTACAATGAGCAGTTCTTC. It specifies CASSVVSGSSYNEQFF.

V is TRBV28 and J is TRBJ2-5; the D is unclear. Germline CDR1 reads MDHEN; CDR2 reads SYDVKM. The length of the CDR3 is 13 residues. Trimming removed 3 bases from V and 1 base from J, with 6 bases in between. CDR3 in DNA: TGTGCCAGCAGTTTTAGGATCCAAGAGACCCAGTACTTC. As protein: CASSFRIQETQYF.

CDR3 bases: TGCAGCGTTGCACGGGACAGTTCCTACGAGCAGTACTTC. This encodes CSVARDSSYEQYF. The chain couples TRBV29-1 to TRBJ2-7; 7 nucleotides match TRBD1. The V segment lost 4 bases and the J segment 1 base; nucleotides outside the gene matches: 4. CDR3 length: 13 amino acids. Germline values: CDR1 SQVTM, CDR2 ANQGSEA.

The J gene is TRBJ1-4, the V gene TRBV9, with D possibly being TRBD1 (5 bases). The germline V gene encodes CDR1 SGDLS and CDR2 YYNGEE. V was shortened by 2 bases and J by 3 bases, with 8 bases between the two germline ends. The CDR3 is made up of 14 amino acids. The CDR3 coding sequence is TGTGCCAGCAGCGTTGGGGGAGCTAATGAAAAACTGTTTTTT. It specifies CASSVGGANEKLFF.

This clone was observed once. The chain carries TRBV2 and TRBJ2-3, with 7 bases fitting TRBD1. CDR3 size: 16 residues. CDR1 is SNHLY and CDR2 is FYNNEI in the germline V gene. V lost 5 bases to trimming and J lost 0 bases; unmatched junction nucleotides: 8. The CDR3 loop is CASSKGTVTSTDTQYF. In DNA form, the CDR3 reads TGTGCCAGCAGTAAGGGGACAGTTACTAGCACAGATACGCAGTATTTT.

This sequence joins TRBV9 and TRBJ2-3; TRBD1 matches at 12 bases. This CDR3 has 16 residues. Germline values: CDR1 SGDLS, CDR2 YYNGEE. V was clipped by 4 bases and J by 9 bases; unmatched bases: 12. CDR3 sequence (DNA): TGTGCCAGCAGCCCAGGGACAGGGGGCCTCGTAGACACGCAGTATTTT. Residues: CASSPGTGGLVDTQYF.

The CDR3 region is CASSLAGNYGYTF. In nucleotides, the CDR3 is TGTGCCAGCAGTTTAGCCGGGAACTATGGCTACACCTTC. The rearrangement uses TRBV27 and TRBJ1-2; no firm D call. The CDR3 loop spans 13 amino acids. V shed 2 bases and J shed 2 bases, with 6 bases lying between them. Germline assignment: CDR1 MNHEY and CDR2 SMNVEV (reference sequence).

This sequence joins TRBV30 and TRBJ2-1; the match to TRBD2 covers 7 bases. The CDR3 is 15 residues long. Trimming took 2 bases from V and 1 from J; bases not matched to a gene: 5. Germline assignment: CDR1 GTSNPN and CDR2 SVGIG (reference sequence). CDR3 nucleotide sequence: TGTGCCTGGAGTTTAGGACTAGGATCCTACAATGAGCAGTTCTTC. It codes for CAWSLGLGSYNEQFF.

This chain connects TRBV29-1 to TRBJ2-2; D remains ambiguous. The CDR3 has 14 amino acids. Germline assignment: CDR1 SQVTM and CDR2 ANQGSEA. Written as DNA, the CDR3 is TGCACCTCATTCCTTGCAGCGAACACCGGGGAGCTGTTTTTT. Its translation is CTSFLAANTGELFF.

Notes on this clone: A read error may account for a junction end that differs from germline. The chain recombines TRBV19 with TRBJ1-1; 7 bases map to TRBD1. CDR1 and CDR2 (germline): LNHDA, SQIVND (reference sequence). The CDR3 is 15 amino acids. The CDR3 DNA reads as TGTGCCAGTACTATAACGGACAGGATGAACACTGAAGCTTTCTTT. This gives the protein CASTITDRMNTEAFF.

This chain uses TRBV10-3 with TRBJ2-3, with a weak D call TRBD2 (5 bases). Trimming shortened V by 2 bases and J by 2 bases, and 11 bases separated the two germline ends. The CDR3 loop spans 15 amino acids. CDR1 is ENHRY, CDR2 SYGVKD, per germline. DNA of the CDR3: TGTGCCATCAGTGAGGAGGCGGGTACCACAGATACGCAGTATTTT. Translation gives CAISEEAGTTDTQYF.

The sample holds a few counts of this clone. This rearrangement joins TRBV6-6 to TRBJ1-5; D uncertain. With 6 bases removed from V and 3 bases from J, the gap between germline ends came to 9 bases. This CDR3 spans 13 amino acids. The germline V gene has CDR1 MNHNY and CDR2 SVGAGI (reference sequence). The DNA of the CDR3 is TGTGCCAGCAGGCCGCTTTACAATCAGCCCCAGCATTTT. Translated: CASRPLYNQPQHF.